This TCR beta chain was sequenced for a study of blood T cells in healthy people across ages. Isolating PBMCs gave at least 6 million of these cells per sample. The table lists this clonotype with a few counts. The CDR3 has 15 residues. Germline V gene sequence: CDR1 SGDLS, CDR2 YYNGEE. Losses at the gene ends were 2 bases for V and 4 bases for J; bases not matched to a gene: 2. Together with a sample-barcoded 5' primer, a J-beta primer mix was included in a second PCR lasting roughly 6 to 12 cycles. Each of the samples gave a minimum of 2.5 million paired-end reads that contained CDR3. In TCRdb, the 5' RACE reads were re-called with MiXCR into one record per CDR3 protein. The sample records about 570,000 distinct CDR3 sequences, about a quarter being singletons. The same data also went into a second study, on T cells of mothers and their children. This second study says: The authors identified no persistent microchimeric T cell clones.

The sequencing sample was made of blood. The chain carries TRBV9 and TRBJ1-6, with TRBD1 matching 8 bases. The origin of this receptor is a boy younger than 10 in good health. The CDR3 DNA reads as TGTGCCAGCAGCGTTCGGACAGGGTATAATTCACCCCTCCACTTT. Translating it yields CASSVRTGYNSPLHF.